One T cell receptor (beta chain) is described in this entry. Its matching antigen is unknown. Reasons for excluding patients were uncontrolled infection, other autoimmune disease, pregnancy or lactation. In making diagnoses, clinical symptoms, serum thyroxine and TRAb, thyroid ultrasound and orbital computed tomography were all used. The CDR3 runs 15 residues. V was trimmed by 6 bases and J by 6 bases, leaving 19 bases between them. Germline-derived CDR1 and CDR2 are SGDLS and YYNGEE. The data were taken from a study of T cells in Graves' hyperthyroidism and ophthalmopathy. Notes on the study in general: It was a median about 7.1 months before onset that the model predicted ophthalmopathy. Most thyroid clonotypes that were expanded above 0.001 also turned up in blood.

The source material, RNA transcripts, was used to amplify TCR beta CDR3 regions. Carried out on the TCR CDR3, a first-round RT-PCR used the HTBI primer set. Each CDR3 protein is one row after TCRdb ran MiXCR on the multiplex PCR reads. The sample includes hundreds of thousands of distinct CDR3 sequences, about half of them seen just once. The chain links TRBV9 to TRBJ1-5; no clear D gene. The TCR sequence derives from a woman younger than 30 with Graves' hyperthyroidism. The sample was peripheral blood or thyroid tissue (not recorded which). The CDR3 is CASTPGPASGQPQHF. The CDR3 nucleotides read TGTGCCAGCACCCCCGGTCCTGCCTCGGGTCAGCCCCAGCATTTT.